These T cell receptor beta chains were read from a single sample in a study of blood T cell repertoires in COVID-19. Assay: immunoSEQ multiplex PCR; the TCRdb copy retains only in-frame clones and omits some. This sample has around 250,000 clones, with approximately 80% found just once. Sequencing was performed on peripheral blood. These receptors originate from a human donor in a cohort sampled during active COVID-19. Each CDR3 is given with its conserved first and last residue. The D gene is left open where the match is weak. Not all rows give a size; the values are once, few, many and, for expanded clones, a class.

cdr3_aa cdr3_nt d_call j_call v_call clone_size
CASSFGGLEQFF TGCGCCAGCAGCTTCGGCGGGTTAGAGCAGTTCTTC . TRBJ2-1 TRBV5-1 .
CASSYSGTDRKNQPQHF TGTGCCAGCAGTTACTCTGGGACGGACAGGAAAAATCAGCCCCAGCATTTT TRBD1 TRBJ1-5 TRBV6-2/TRBV6-3 few
CASSLLGQGLGNTIYF TGTGCCAGCAGCTTGTTGGGACAGGGACTTGGAAACACCATATATTTT TRBD1 TRBJ1-3 TRBV5-4 once
CSARGAVGRETQYF TGCAGCGCCAGGGGCGCGGTGGGGCGGGAGACCCAGTACTTC . TRBJ2-5 TRBV29-1 .
CAISTRTSGVTDTQYF TGTGCCATCAGTACCCGGACTAGCGGAGTGACAGATACGCAGTATTTT TRBD2 TRBJ2-3 TRBV10-3 .
CASSYGGTGYNEQFF TGTGCCAGCAGTTACGGGGGGACAGGGTACAATGAGCAGTTCTTC TRBD1 TRBJ2-1 TRBV6-6 .
CASSPLTGGRNTGELFF TGTGCCAGCAGCCCCCTCACAGGGGGCCGGAACACCGGGGAGCTGTTTTTT TRBD1 TRBJ2-2 TRBV9 few
CASKNLGGIGGELFF TGTGCCAGCAAGAACTTAGGAGGAATAGGCGGGGAGCTGTTTTTT . TRBJ2-2 TRBV6-5 .
CASSFGGGAFDEQFF TGTGCCAGCAGCTTCGGCGGGGGGGCCTTTGATGAGCAGTTCTTC TRBD2 TRBJ2-1 TRBV7-2 .
CASSQGADTQYF TGTGCCAGCAGCCAGGGAGCAGATACGCAGTATTTT . TRBJ2-3 TRBV14 .
CASGRAGELFF TGTGCCAGCGGCCGGGCCGGGGAGCTGTTTTTT . TRBJ2-2 TRBV6-5 .
CASVRSGEKLFF TGTGCCAGCGTTCGTTCAGGGGAAAAACTGTTTTTT . TRBJ1-4 TRBV2 .
CASSPQGGGWNEQFF TGTGCCAGCAGCCCCCAGGGCGGGGGGTGGAATGAGCAGTTCTTC TRBD2 TRBJ2-1 TRBV14 .
CSVAPGLNKERDEQYF TGCAGCGTAGCACCGGGACTAAACAAAGAGAGGGACGAGCAGTACTTC TRBD2 TRBJ2-7 TRBV29-1 .
CASQQDRGSYEQYF TGTGCCAGCCAACAAGACAGGGGGAGCTACGAGCAGTACTTC TRBD1 TRBJ2-7 TRBV18 .
CASSRGISTIYF TGTGCCAGCAGTCGCGGTATAAGCACCATATATTTT . TRBJ1-3 TRBV6-6 .
CASSYEGNEQFF TGTGCCAGCAGTTACGAGGGCAATGAGCAGTTCTTC . TRBJ2-1 TRBV6-5 few
CASSSFDSMNTEAFF TGTGCCAGCAGTTCCTTCGACTCCATGAACACTGAAGCTTTCTTT . TRBJ1-1 TRBV27 .
CASSVTGPKDYNEQFF TGTGCCAGCTCGGTAACAGGGCCCAAAGACTACAATGAGCAGTTCTTC . TRBJ2-1 TRBV18 .
CASSVVDGANYGYTF TGTGCCAGCAGCGTAGTCGATGGAGCTAACTATGGCTACACCTTC . TRBJ1-2 TRBV9 once
CASSKGQSYGYTF TGTGCCAGCAGCAAGGGACAGAGCTATGGCTACACCTTC TRBD1 TRBJ1-2 TRBV7-2 .
CASRAREGNSPLHF TGTGCCAGCAGGGCTAGGGAGGGTAATTCACCCCTCCACTTT . TRBJ1-6 TRBV6-6 .
CASSDGNNYGYTF TGTGCCAGTAGTGACGGGAATAACTATGGCTACACCTTC . TRBJ1-2 TRBV19 once
CASSLGQGSYEQYF TGTGCCAGCAGCTTAGGACAGGGGTCCTACGAGCAGTACTTC TRBD1 TRBJ2-7 TRBV5-4 .
CATSTREQQGLLSYEQYF TGTGCCACCAGTACCAGAGAGCAACAGGGCCTTCTGTCCTACGAGCAGTACTTC . TRBJ2-7 TRBV10-3 .
CASSSFPSGGGNIQYF TGTGCCAGCAGCTCCTTCCCCTCGGGGGGTGGGAACATTCAGTACTTC TRBD2 TRBJ2-4 TRBV5-4 .